The sequence of this T cell receptor (beta chain) was determined in a study of blood T cell repertoires in COVID-19 (dated by TCRdb to about 2020). With respect to the entire study: Samples covering the acute and convalescent phases of COVID-19 were provided by collaborators in the United States, Italy and Spain. The prospective study material was composed of cDNA or gDNA derived from T cells, B-cell-depleted T cells, or PBMCs. Subjects who had been exposed to COVID-19, were actively infected with it, or had recovered from it provided the deeply sampled blood TCRbeta repertoires that made up the dataset. The repertoires were released in a freely available public database meant as a resource for research on the immune response to SARS-CoV-2. Samples were obtained from the ongoing ImmuneRACE study (first 160 participants) and from some 1,200 subjects provided by 6 global collaborators. Sample metadata almost always included a de-identified subject ID, COVID-19 status, age in years and sex. Where HLA class I and class II types were available, the types were taken from metadata supplied by the sample provider, not from assay-based typing.

A remark on this clone: Its antigen is not yet known. The sample holds no much larger clone one base away, and base qualities are not on file.

One collaborating source in Seattle enrolled patients during active infection and followed them longitudinally through the course of disease. The collaborating institutions used their own protocols to collect whole blood in K2EDTA tubes. For TCRbeta analysis, collaborators shipped samples as frozen whole blood, isolated PBMCs, or DNA extracted from either of those sample types. TCRbeta CDR3 regions were amplified from genomic DNA using the immunoSEQ Assay, a bias-controlled multiplex PCR. Per the original workflow: Within the assay, amplification of reference gene primers was used to estimate how many nucleated cells each sample contained. To quantify the absolute abundance of each unique TCRbeta CDR3 rearrangement, sequence reads were collapsed and filtered. Productive Simpson clonality was computed per sample as the square root of Simpson's diversity index over productive rearrangements. Held by TCRdb, this immuneACCESS table contains in-frame sequences only and omits some clones. Under half of the omission traces to an unresolved V gene where checked; the cause of the rest is unknown. V and J calls and clone size are those listed in that table; D and trimming were worked out from the DNA. The sample table contains tens of thousands of clones; only one count was recorded for about 89% of them. The ten largest make up 2.7% of the sample.

The CDR3 holds 16 amino acids from the cysteine to the phenylalanine. The CDR3 DNA has 48 bases and is translated from base 1. The germline V gene encodes CDR1 LGHNA and CDR2 YNFKEQ. Relative to germline, V is 0 bases shorter and J is 3 bases shorter, with 12 bases between their ends. Study-wide findings and limitations: The quantity of clinical and demographic metadata differed by source and by participant and was supplied without curation.

The sequence derives from a man between 45 and 60 years old with COVID-19, enrolled during active disease. Sequencing was performed on peripheral blood. The chain links TRBV4-2 with TRBJ1-5; the D gene cannot be resolved reliably. In nucleotide form, the sequence is TGTGCCAGCAGCCAAGATCGGGGAGGTCTCAATCAGCCCCAGCATTTT. Its translation reads: CASSQDRGGLNQPQHF.